Detailed here is one TCR beta chain. Its antigen remains undetermined. Base qualities are not provided; no much larger clone lies one nucleotide away. The data stem from a study of blood T cell repertoires in COVID-19 (dated by TCRdb to 2020 to 2021). General notes on the study: Samples covering the acute and convalescent phases of COVID-19 were provided by collaborators in the United States, Italy and Spain. The prospective study material was composed of cDNA or gDNA derived from T cells, B-cell-depleted T cells, or PBMCs. Deeply sampled blood TCRbeta repertoires from subjects exposed to, actively infected with, or recovered from COVID-19 were included in the dataset. The repertoires were made available in a free public database intended to serve as a resource for research on the immune response to SARS-CoV-2. Samples came from the ongoing ImmuneRACE study (first 160 participants) plus 1,254 subjects from 6 global collaborators. Nearly every sample came with metadata listing a de-identified subject ID, COVID-19 status, age in years and sex. Where available, HLA class I and class II types were taken from metadata supplied by the sample provider and were not determined by assay-based typing.

Whole blood was collected in K2EDTA tubes by collaborating institutions according to the institutions' own protocols. Collaborator samples were shipped for TCRbeta analysis as frozen whole blood, isolated PBMCs, or DNA extracted from either sample type. The CDR3 holds 12 amino acids from the cysteine to the phenylalanine. Only the CDR3 DNA is retained, 36 bases long and in frame from the first base. V is pared back by 8 bases and J by 1 base, with 8 bases lying between the germline termini. CDR1 SNHLY and CDR2 FYNNEI were looked up in the germline V gene. TCRbeta CDR3 regions were amplified from genomic DNA using the immunoSEQ Assay, a bias-controlled multiplex PCR. The authors' analysis ran thus. The number of nucleated cells in each sample was estimated by amplification of reference gene primers within the assay. To quantify the absolute abundance of each unique TCRbeta CDR3 rearrangement, sequence reads were collapsed and filtered. Productive Simpson clonality was computed per sample as the square root of Simpson's diversity index over productive rearrangements. TCRdb took this table from immuneACCESS and kept in-frame rearrangements with V and J called. Such tables lack part of the clones; where checked against another copy, unresolved V genes explain under half of the gap, and the rest is unexplained. V, J and clone size reflect that table, while D and trimming were determined from the DNA. The sample table shows around 280,000 clones, and just under 85% are seen once. Around 3.7% of the sample goes to the ten largest clones.

Here is what the overall study found, with its caveats: The quantity of clinical and demographic metadata differed by source and by participant and was supplied without curation.

This TCR was sampled from a woman in her forties or fifties with active or convalescent COVID-19. The sequenced material came from peripheral blood. The chain couples TRBV2 to TRBJ1-1; D gene: possibly TRBD1, on 5 matching bases. The encoded CDR3 is CASVRENTEAFF. The sequenced DNA: TGTGCCAGCGTCAGGGAGAACACTGAAGCTTTCTTT.